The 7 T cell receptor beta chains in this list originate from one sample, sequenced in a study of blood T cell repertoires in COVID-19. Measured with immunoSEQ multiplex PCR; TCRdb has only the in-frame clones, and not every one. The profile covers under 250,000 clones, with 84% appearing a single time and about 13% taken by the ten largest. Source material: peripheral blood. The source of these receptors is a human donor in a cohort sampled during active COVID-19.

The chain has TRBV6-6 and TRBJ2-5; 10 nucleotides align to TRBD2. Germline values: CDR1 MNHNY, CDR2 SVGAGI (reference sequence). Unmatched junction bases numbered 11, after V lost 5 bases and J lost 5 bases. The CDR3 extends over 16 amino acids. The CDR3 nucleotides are TGTGCCAGCAGTCAAGGTCCTAGCGGGAGTCTTGAGACCCAGTACTTC. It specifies CASSQGPSGSLETQYF.

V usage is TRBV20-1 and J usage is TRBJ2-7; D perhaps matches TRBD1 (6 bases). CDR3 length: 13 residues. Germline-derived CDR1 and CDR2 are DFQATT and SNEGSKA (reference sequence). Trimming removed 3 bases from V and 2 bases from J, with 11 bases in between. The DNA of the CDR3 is TGCAGTGCTAGTCACAGGGACGCCTACGAGCAGTACTTC. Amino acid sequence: CSASHRDAYEQYF.

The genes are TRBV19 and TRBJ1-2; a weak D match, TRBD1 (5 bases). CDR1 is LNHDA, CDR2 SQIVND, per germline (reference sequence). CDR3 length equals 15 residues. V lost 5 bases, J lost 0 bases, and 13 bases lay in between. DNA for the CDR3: TGTGCCAGTAGTTCCACCGACAGTTCTAACTATGGCTACACCTTC. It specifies CASSSTDSSNYGYTF.

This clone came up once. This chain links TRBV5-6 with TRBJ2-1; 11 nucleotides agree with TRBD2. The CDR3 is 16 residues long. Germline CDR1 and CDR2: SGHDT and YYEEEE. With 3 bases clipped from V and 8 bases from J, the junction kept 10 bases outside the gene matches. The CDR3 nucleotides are TGTGCCAGCAGCTCACGACTAGCGGGAAAAATCTATGAGCAGTTCTTC. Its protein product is CASSSRLAGKIYEQFF.

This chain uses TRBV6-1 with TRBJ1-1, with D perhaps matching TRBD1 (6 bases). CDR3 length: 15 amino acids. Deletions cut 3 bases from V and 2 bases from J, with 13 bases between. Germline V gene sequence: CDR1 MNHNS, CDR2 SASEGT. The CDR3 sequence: CASSEKGVYNTEAFF. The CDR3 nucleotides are TGTGCCAGCAGTGAGAAGGGGGTATACAACACTGAAGCTTTCTTT.

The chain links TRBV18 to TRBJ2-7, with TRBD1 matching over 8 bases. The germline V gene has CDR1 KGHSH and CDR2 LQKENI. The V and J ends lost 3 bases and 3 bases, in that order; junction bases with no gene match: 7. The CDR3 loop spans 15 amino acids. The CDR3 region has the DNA TGTGCCAGCTCACCGGCGTCAGGGGGCGTCTACGAGCAGTACTTC. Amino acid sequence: CASSPASGGVYEQYF.

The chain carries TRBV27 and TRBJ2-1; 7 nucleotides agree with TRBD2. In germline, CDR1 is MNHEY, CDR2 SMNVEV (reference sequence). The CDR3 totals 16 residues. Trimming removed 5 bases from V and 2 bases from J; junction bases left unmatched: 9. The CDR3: CASSTFRGRAYNEQFF. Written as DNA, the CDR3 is TGTGCCAGCAGTACTTTTCGTGGGAGGGCCTACAATGAGCAGTTCTTC.